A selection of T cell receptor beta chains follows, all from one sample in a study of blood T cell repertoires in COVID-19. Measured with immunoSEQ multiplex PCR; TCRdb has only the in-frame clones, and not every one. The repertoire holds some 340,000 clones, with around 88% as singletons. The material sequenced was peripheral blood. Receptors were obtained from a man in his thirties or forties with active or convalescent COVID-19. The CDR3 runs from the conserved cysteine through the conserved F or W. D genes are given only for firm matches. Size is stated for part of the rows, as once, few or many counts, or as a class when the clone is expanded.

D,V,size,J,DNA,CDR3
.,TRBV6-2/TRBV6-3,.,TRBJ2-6,TGTGCCAGCAGTTACTTTCTAAACAGGGCTGGGGCCAACGTCCTGACTTTC,CASSYFLNRAGANVLTF
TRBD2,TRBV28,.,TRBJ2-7,TGTGCCAGCAGTTTATATCGGTGGGGGGAGACTAGCGGGAGTTCGATGTACGAGCAGTACTTC,CASSLYRWGETSGSSMYEQYF
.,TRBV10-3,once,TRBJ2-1,TGTGCCATCAGTGAGGCGGGGGACACCTACAATGAGCAGTTCTTC,CAISEAGDTYNEQFF
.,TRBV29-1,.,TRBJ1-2,TGCAGCGTTTGGAGCTTATGGTATGGCTACACCTTC,CSVWSLWYGYTF
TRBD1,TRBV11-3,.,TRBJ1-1,TGTGCCAGCAGCCGAGACAGGGTCACTGAAGCTTTCTTT,CASSRDRVTEAFF
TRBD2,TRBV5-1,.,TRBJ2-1,TGCGCCAGCAGCCCGGGACTAGCGGCAGACAATGAGCAGTTCTTC,CASSPGLAADNEQFF
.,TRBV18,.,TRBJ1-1,TGTGCCAGCTCGCAAGGCGAGGGTACTGAAGCTTTCTTT,CASSQGEGTEAFF
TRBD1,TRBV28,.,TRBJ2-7,TGTGCCAGCAGTTTAGGCGGACAGGGGGGCGAGCAGTACTTC,CASSLGGQGGEQYF
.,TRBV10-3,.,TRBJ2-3,TGTGCCATCAGTGAGTCGGGGGGAGATACGCAGTATTTT,CAISESGGDTQYF
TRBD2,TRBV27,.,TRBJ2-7,TGTGCCAGCAGTTTAGCGGGAGGCGGAGAGCAGTACTTC,CASSLAGGGEQYF
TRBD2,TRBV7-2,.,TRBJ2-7,TGTGCCAGCAGCTTTCTGAATAGCGGGCCCCCCTACGAGCAGTACTTC,CASSFLNSGPPYEQYF
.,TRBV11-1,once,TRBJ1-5,TGTGCCAGCAGCTTAGAGAGGGATCAGCCCCAGCATTTT,CASSLERDQPQHF
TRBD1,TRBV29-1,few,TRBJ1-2,TGCAGCGTAGGACAGGGTCGGACGACCTATGGCTACACCTTC,CSVGQGRTTYGYTF
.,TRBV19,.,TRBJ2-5,TGTGCCAGTAGCCAAGGGGGGGCAGAACAAGAGACCCAGTACTTC,CASSQGGAEQETQYF
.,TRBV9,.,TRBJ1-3,TGTGCCAGCAGCGCTAGTGGACTAACCTCTGGAAACACCATATATTTT,CASSASGLTSGNTIYF
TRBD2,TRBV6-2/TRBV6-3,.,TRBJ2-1,TGTGCCAGCAGTCCCCTCGGGACTAGCGGGATATATGAGCAGTTCTTC,CASSPLGTSGIYEQFF
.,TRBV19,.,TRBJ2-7,TGTGCCAGTAGTATAAGTTGGGACACCTACGAGCAGTACTTC,CASSISWDTYEQYF
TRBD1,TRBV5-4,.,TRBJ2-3,TGTGCCAGCAGCTTACAGGGGGGAGATACGCAGTATTTT,CASSLQGGDTQYF
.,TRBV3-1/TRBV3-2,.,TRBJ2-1,TGTGCCAGCAGCCAAGGTAGGAGCAATGAGCAGTTCTTC,CASSQGRSNEQFF
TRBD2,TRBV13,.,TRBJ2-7,TGTGCCAGCAGCTTAGGCGGGAGGGCCTCCTACGAGCAGTACTTC,CASSLGGRASYEQYF
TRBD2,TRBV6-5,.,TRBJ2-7,TGTGCCAGCAGTCCAGGGCCGGGGGGCTACGAGCAGTACTTC,CASSPGPGGYEQYF
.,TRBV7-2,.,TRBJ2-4,TGTGCCAGCAGCCCTGCCCGGGGGAGAAACATTCAGTACTTC,CASSPARGRNIQYF
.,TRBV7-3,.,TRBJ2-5,TGTGCCAGCAGCTTGCGGCTTCAAGAGACCCAGTACTTC,CASSLRLQETQYF
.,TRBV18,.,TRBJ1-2,TGTGCCAGCTCACCAGAGTATGGCTACACCTTC,CASSPEYGYTF
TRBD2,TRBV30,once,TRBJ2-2,TGTGCCTGGAACTGGGGACTAGCGGCTACCGGGGAGCTGTTTTTT,CAWNWGLAATGELFF
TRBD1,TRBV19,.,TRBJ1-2,TGTGCCAGTAGTATAGTACCGGGACAGCTCTATGGCTACACCTTC,CASSIVPGQLYGYTF
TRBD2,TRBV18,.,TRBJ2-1,TGTGCCAGCTCACCATCTGGACTAGCGGACAATGAGCAGTTCTTC,CASSPSGLADNEQFF
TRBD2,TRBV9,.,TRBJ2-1,TGTGCCAGCAGCGGCGGGGGGGGGTCCTACAATGAGCAGTTCTTC,CASSGGGGSYNEQFF
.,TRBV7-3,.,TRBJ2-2,TGTGCCAGCAGCTTATTTTCCCTCCAAGGGGAGGCCCTGACGAACACCGGGGAGCTGTTTTTT,CASSLFSLQGEALTNTGELFF
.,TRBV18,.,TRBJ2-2,TGTGCCAGCTCCCCGCGGATTGGGGAGCTGTTTTTT,CASSPRIGELFF
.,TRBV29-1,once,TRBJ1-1,TGCAGCGGGGCAATAAACACTGAAGCTTTCTTT,CSGAINTEAFF
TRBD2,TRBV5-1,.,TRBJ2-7,TGCGCCAGCAGCCCAGGGACTAGCGGGAGGGCTCGAGACGAGCAGTACTTC,CASSPGTSGRARDEQYF
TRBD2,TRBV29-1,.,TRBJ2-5,TGCAGCGTTGACGGCGGGGGGCCGGAGACCCAGTACTTC,CSVDGGGPETQYF
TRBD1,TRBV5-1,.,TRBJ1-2,TGCGCCAGCAGCTTGGGAGACAGGGTCGACGGCTACACCTTC,CASSLGDRVDGYTF
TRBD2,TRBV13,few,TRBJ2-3,TGTGCCAGCAGCTTAGGGACTAGCGGGGCCACAGATACGCAGTATTTT,CASSLGTSGATDTQYF
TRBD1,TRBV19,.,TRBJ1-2,TGTGCCAGTAGTCCAGGGACAGTCGGCTACACCTTC,CASSPGTVGYTF
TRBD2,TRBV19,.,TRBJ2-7,TGTGCCAGTAGGGCAGCGGGGGGGAATTCCTACGAGCAGTACTTC,CASRAAGGNSYEQYF
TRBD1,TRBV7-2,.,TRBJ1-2,TGTGCCAGCAGCTTAGATAGGGGGCAAGGCGACTATGGCTACACCTTC,CASSLDRGQGDYGYTF
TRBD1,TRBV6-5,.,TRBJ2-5,TGTGCCAGCAGTTCCCGGACAGGATGGGAACGAGAGACCCAGTACTTC,CASSSRTGWERETQYF
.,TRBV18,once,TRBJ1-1,TGTGCCAGCTCACTCGGACAGAACACTGAAGCTTTCTTT,CASSLGQNTEAFF
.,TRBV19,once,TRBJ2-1,TGTGCCAGTAGTATAACCGCAGGGACTTCCAATGAGCAGTTCTTC,CASSITAGTSNEQFF
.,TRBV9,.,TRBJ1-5,TGTGCCAGCAGCCCCGGGGGGGGAGGATATCCCAATCAGCCCCAGCATTTT,CASSPGGGGYPNQPQHF
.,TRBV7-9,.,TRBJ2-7,TGTGCCAGCAGCTCTACCGGCTACGAGCAGTACTTC,CASSSTGYEQYF
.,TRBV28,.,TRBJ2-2,TGTGCCAGCAGTTTAGTTCCGAGTACCGGGGAGCTGTTTTTT,CASSLVPSTGELFF
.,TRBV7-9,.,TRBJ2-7,TGTGCCAGCAGCTGGACGGAGGACCTCTACGAGCAGTACTTC,CASSWTEDLYEQYF
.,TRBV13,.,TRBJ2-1,TGTGCCAGCAGCTTAAGTTCCGGGGCCTACAATGAGCAGTTCTTC,CASSLSSGAYNEQFF
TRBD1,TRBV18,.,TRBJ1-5,TGTGCCAGCTCATTTGGTGGGCAGGGGGCAGGCGCTCAGCCCCAGCATTTT,CASSFGGQGAGAQPQHF
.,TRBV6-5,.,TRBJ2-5,TGTGCCAGCAGTTACTCATTGGGCTCAGAGACCCAGTACTTC,CASSYSLGSETQYF
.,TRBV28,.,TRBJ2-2,TGTGCCAGCAGAGAGGGACTGACGAACACCGGGGAGCTGTTTTTT,CASREGLTNTGELFF
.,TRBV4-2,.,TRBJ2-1,TGTGCCAGCAGCCAAGTTGGGGCTAGTGACAATGAGCAGTTCTTC,CASSQVGASDNEQFF
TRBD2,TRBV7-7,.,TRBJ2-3,TGTGCCAGCAGCTTCAAAGGGCTAGCGGGCACAGATACGCAGTATTTT,CASSFKGLAGTDTQYF